This TCR beta chain originates from a study of shared clonotypes between healthy human individuals. Study outcomes and limitations: Tissue TCR repertoires likely differ from these blood-only repertoires.

Worth noting for this clone: Its antigen is unidentified.

Trimming removed 2 bases from V and 6 bases from J, with 14 bases in between. This CDR3 has 14 amino acids. Germline V gene lookup returns CDR1 SGDLS and CDR2 YYNGEE. In replicate PCRs of unsorted PBMC, around 300 ng DNA, roughly 30,000 T cell genomes, was used. Measured with immunoSEQ multiplex PCR; TCRdb has only the in-frame clones, and not every one. This table has about 520,000 clones, around 73% appearing once. The chain joins TRBV9 to TRBJ1-1; tentatively, D is TRBD1 (5 bases). The sequence derives from a middle-aged woman in good health. Some clones in this sample may be carry-over from other donors' samples. The sequencing input was PBMCs. The CDR3 coding sequence is TGTGCCAGCAGCGTTGGGGGGAGAGGCGCTGAAGCTTTCTTT. Protein: CASSVGGRGAEAFF.